The rows below give T cell receptor beta chains drawn from one sample of a study of CDR3 diversity in severe acne. A single record per CDR3 protein comes from TCRdb applying MiXCR to the PCR reads. There are about 100,000 distinct CDR3 sequences in the sample; about half occur only once, and around 12% lies in the top ten. Source material: blood. These receptors originate from a male donor with acne. The CDR3 runs from the conserved cysteine through the conserved F or W. A D gene is named only where the DNA matches it firmly. Expanded clones are given a class, and other clones once, few, many or no size at all.

clone size	V gene	D gene	J gene	CDR3 DNA	CDR3 protein
many	TRBV5-1	.	TRBJ1-4	TGCGCCAGCAGCTCCGACGGCGGACTTAAAGAAAAACTGTTTTTT	CASSSDGGLKEKLFF
.	TRBV5-6	TRBD1	TRBJ1-1	TGTGCCAGCAGCTTAAGGACAGGGGTCACTGAAGCTTTCTTT	CASSLRTGVTEAFF
many	TRBV10-3	TRBD2	TRBJ2-2	TGTGCCATCAGTGAAGCGGGGGCTGGGGAGCTGTTTTTT	CAISEAGAGELFF
many	TRBV20-1	.	TRBJ2-4	TGCAGTGCCAGGCGTCTGGGGGTTGCAGCCAAAAACATTCAGTACTTC	CSARRLGVAAKNIQYF
.	TRBV3-1	TRBD1	TRBJ2-5	TGTGCCAGCAGCGACATTCCAGGGGGCGAAGAGACCCAGTACTTC	CASSDIPGGEETQYF
.	TRBV9	.	TRBJ2-3	TGTGCCAGCAGCGTAACGGACTTCCGAGAGGCCCATACGCAGTATTTT	CASSVTDFREAHTQYF
once	TRBV20-1	.	TRBJ1-2	TGCAGTGCTGTGGAATCTAACTATGGCTACACCTTC	CSAVESNYGYTF
.	TRBV7-4	.	TRBJ1-4	TGTGCCAGCAGAACCGGACGCGAAAAACTGTTTTTT	CASRTGREKLFF
.	TRBV28	.	TRBJ2-1	TGTGCCAGCAGTTTCTCCCTCAGGCCAGAAACATCCAATGAGCAGTTCTTC	CASSFSLRPETSNEQFF
.	TRBV20-1	.	TRBJ1-2	TGCAGTGCCCTAACCGGGACTAATGGCTACACCTTC	CSALTGTNGYTF
few	TRBV20-1	.	TRBJ2-1	TGCAGTGCCAGAGGGGGGGTTGGGAATGAGCAGTTCTTC	CSARGGVGNEQFF
few	TRBV6-2/TRBV6-3	TRBD1	TRBJ2-2	TGTGCCCCCAGCCGGGGACAGGGGGTGAACACCGGGGAGCTGTTTTTT	CAPSRGQGVNTGELFF
.	TRBV9	.	TRBJ1-1	TGTGCCAGCAGCGCAAGGAACAGGGTTGGTGAAGCTTTCTTT	CASSARNRVGEAFF
many	TRBV10-3	TRBD2	TRBJ2-3	TGTGCCACCTTCGGACTAGCGGGGGTGGGAACAGATACGCAGTATTTT	CATFGLAGVGTDTQYF
.	TRBV10-2	TRBD1	TRBJ2-7	TGCGCCAGCGGATATAACAGGGGTTATGAGCAGTACTTC	CASGYNRGYEQYF
.	TRBV2	TRBD1	TRBJ1-2	TGTGCCAGCAGTGACCGGGACAGCTATGGCTACACCTTC	CASSDRDSYGYTF
.	TRBV25-1	TRBD1	TRBJ1-4	TGTGCCAGCAGTTCTACAGGGGCTGATGAAAAACTGTTTTTT	CASSSTGADEKLFF
many	TRBV6-2/TRBV6-3	TRBD2	TRBJ2-1	TGTGCCAGCAGCGTCACTAGCGGAGAGGAATACAATGAGCAGTTCTTC	CASSVTSGEEYNEQFF
few	TRBV15	TRBD1	TRBJ1-2	TGTGCCACCAGCAGTGGGACAGGCGGTATCTATGGCTACACCTTC	CATSSGTGGIYGYTF
medium-sized	TRBV5-6	.	TRBJ2-3	TGTGCCAGCAGCTTTGCGTCGGATACGCAGTATTTT	CASSFASDTQYF
.	TRBV7-2	TRBD1	TRBJ2-7	TGTGCCAGCAGCCAACACGGGACAGGTACCTGGGAGCAGTACTTC	CASSQHGTGTWEQYF
.	TRBV5-5	TRBD1	TRBJ2-7	TGTGCCAGCAGCGTTGTGGGACAGGGGGTGACTTACGAGCAGTACTTC	CASSVVGQGVTYEQYF
.	TRBV29-1	TRBD2	TRBJ2-7	TGCAGCGTTTCTAGCGGGAGGGCCTTAGGCGAGCAGTACTTC	CSVSSGRALGEQYF
many	TRBV20-1	.	TRBJ1-5	TGCAGTGCTAGACTCCCCGGGGAGGCCAATCAGCCCCAGCATTTT	CSARLPGEANQPQHF
many	TRBV12-3/TRBV12-4	TRBD1	TRBJ1-6	TGTGCCAGCAAGAAGGACAGGTGGCGGTCACCCCTCCACTTT	CASKKDRWRSPLHF
.	TRBV28	TRBD1	TRBJ1-3	TGTGCCAGCACGCAGAAGGGACAGGGGGCGAACACCATATATTTT	CASTQKGQGANTIYF
.	TRBV27	TRBD2	TRBJ2-7	TGTGCCAGCAGTTTAGTAGCGGGATACCCTTTTCGGAACGAGCAGTACTTC	CASSLVAGYPFRNEQYF
many	TRBV9	.	TRBJ1-4	TGTGCCAGCAGCAAAACAACTAATGAAAAACTGTTTTTT	CASSKTTNEKLFF
once	TRBV20-1	TRBD2	TRBJ2-7	TGCAGTGCTAGAGACGGGACTAGCGGCTCCTACGAGCAGTACTTC	CSARDGTSGSYEQYF
few	TRBV7-8	.	TRBJ2-5	TGTGCCAGCAGTGAATACAGTGGGAGAGAGACCCAGTACTTC	CASSEYSGRETQYF
few	TRBV6-1	TRBD1	TRBJ1-2	TGTGCCAGCAGAAGGACAGGGGCATCCTATGGCTACACCTTC	CASRRTGASYGYTF
once	TRBV15	TRBD2	TRBJ2-1	TGTGCCACCAGCAGCGGGCGGGGGGACTACAATGAGCAGTTCTTC	CATSSGRGDYNEQFF
few	TRBV10-3	.	TRBJ1-1	TGTGCCATCCTTAAACGAGAGAACACTGAAGCTTTCTTT	CAILKRENTEAFF
.	TRBV24-1	TRBD1	TRBJ2-1	TGTGCCACCATACGACAGGGGGCCTACAATGAGCAGTTCTTC	CATIRQGAYNEQFF
.	TRBV20-1	TRBD1	TRBJ1-5	TGCAGTGCTAGTCGGGCCGGGACAGGGGGCTTATACGAGCAGCCCCAGCATTTT	CSASRAGTGGLYEQPQHF
.	TRBV25-1	TRBD2	TRBJ2-7	TGTGCCAGCAGTGAATCCGCAGCGGGAGGCTACGAGCAGTACTTC	CASSESAAGGYEQYF
.	TRBV7-2	TRBD2	TRBJ2-3	TGTGCCAGCAGCCCTAGCGGGACTATGTCGCAGTATTTT	CASSPSGTMSQYF
many	TRBV10-3	.	TRBJ1-1	TGTGCCATCAGCCCGAGTGGGGGATTGAACACTGAAGCTTTCTTT	CAISPSGGLNTEAFF
few	TRBV7-2	.	TRBJ1-5	TGTGCCAGCAGCTTAGCAAGGGGCGTGGGTCAGCCCCAGCATTTT	CASSLARGVGQPQHF
.	TRBV19	TRBD2	TRBJ2-3	TGTGCCAGCCGAGGGCGTGGTAGCGGGAGTTTGGATACGCAGTATTTT	CASRGRGSGSLDTQYF
few	TRBV10-2	TRBD2	TRBJ2-5	TGCGCCAGCACCCTGAGGTGGACTAGCGGGAGTCTATGGGAGACCCAGTACTTC	CASTLRWTSGSLWETQYF
few	TRBV20-1	TRBD2	TRBJ2-3	TGCAGTGCTAGAGAAGCTAGGCTAGCGGGAACGACAGATACGCAGTATTTT	CSAREARLAGTTDTQYF
.	TRBV20-1	.	TRBJ2-7	TGCAGTGCTATTCTCCCGGAAACGGCGTCCTACGAGCAGTACTTC	CSAILPETASYEQYF
.	TRBV7-6	TRBD1	TRBJ1-2	TGTGCCAGCAGCCAAGGACAGGGGGACTATGGCTACACCTTC	CASSQGQGDYGYTF
.	TRBV15	.	TRBJ2-3	TGTGCCACCAGCGGAGCTCCAGGCACAGATACGCAGTATTTT	CATSGAPGTDTQYF
large	TRBV20-1	TRBD1	TRBJ1-1	TGCAGTGCCCTAACCGGGACAGCGAACACTGAAGCTTTCTTT	CSALTGTANTEAFF
.	TRBV28	TRBD1	TRBJ1-4	TGTGCCAGCAGCGGGACAGGGAGGTACGATAATGGGAAACTGCTTTTT	CASSGTGRYDNGKLLF
.	TRBV2	.	TRBJ2-7	TGTGCCAGCAGCCTCCGGGCCCACGAGCAGTACTTC	CASSLRAHEQYF
many	TRBV12-3/TRBV12-4	TRBD1	TRBJ1-2	TGTGCCAGCAGTCCTCAATACAGGGGTCAGAGTGGCTACACCTTC	CASSPQYRGQSGYTF
.	TRBV19	TRBD2	TRBJ2-5	TGTGCCAGTAGTATGGACATGACTAGCGGGAGAAAAGAGACCCAGTACTTC	CASSMDMTSGRKETQYF
few	TRBV28	.	TRBJ1-6	TGTGCCAGCAGTCTGACACCCTATAATTCACCCCTCCACTTT	CASSLTPYNSPLHF
.	TRBV9	.	TRBJ1-2	TGTGCCAGCAGACCTCCCGGGCGGACCCACTATGGCTACACCTTC	CASRPPGRTHYGYTF
many	TRBV19	TRBD1	TRBJ1-2	TGTGCCAGTAGATCGCTTAAGGGGGACAGCTATGGCTACACCTTC	CASRSLKGDSYGYTF
many	TRBV7-2	TRBD2	TRBJ2-5	TGTGCCAGCAGCTACTTCGGACTAGCAGAGACCCAGTACTTC	CASSYFGLAETQYF
few	TRBV3-1	.	TRBJ2-3	TGTGCCAGCAGCAAGATACTAGTTACAGATACGCAGTATTTT	CASSKILVTDTQYF
few	TRBV19	.	TRBJ2-5	TGTGCCAGTAGTATAGGAGCTAATGGCCAAGAGACCCAGTACTTC	CASSIGANGQETQYF
many	TRBV7-2	.	TRBJ2-5	TGTGCCAGCAGCTTAGCGACGGGGCGCGGCCGACAAGAGACCCAGTACTTC	CASSLATGRGRQETQYF